The text below deals with one TCR beta chain. Its antigen is as yet unknown. This record comes from a study of OX40 agonist ivuxolimab in advanced cancers. About the research overall: Ivuxolimab was delivered to patients intravenously every 2 weeks at doses spanning 0.01 to 10 mg/kg.

Study-level results: Mean expanded clone counts were higher in CD8+ than CD4+ T cells.

Here immunoSEQ multiplex PCR was the method, and the copy in TCRdb shows in-frame clones only, minus some. The sample lists roughly 49,000 clones, 84% seen once, with about 3.1% in the top ten. The ends lost 4 bases at V and 14 bases at J; junction bases unmatched: 4. Germline V gene lookup returns CDR1 SGHDN and CDR2 FVKESK. The CDR3 sequence is 12 residues long. The receptor comes from an adult with an advanced solid tumor such as melanoma, head and neck, liver or kidney cancer. This chain links TRBV14 with TRBJ2-1, with 11 bases matching TRBD2. This specimen consisted of CD4+ or CD8+ T cells sorted from blood, obtained in a trial of the OX40 agonist ivuxolimab. Here the CDR3 reads CASSLSGGAEFF. DNA of the CDR3: TGTGCCAGCAGCCTTAGCGGGGGGGCCGAGTTCTTC.